Below, 27 T cell receptor beta chains from the same sample are listed, as sequenced in a study of T cell changes during pregnancy in multiple sclerosis. Measured with immunoSEQ multiplex PCR; TCRdb has only the in-frame clones, and not every one. The top ten hold 0.12% to 0.15% of the sample, which has tens of thousands of clones, nearly 95% seen once. The sample in question was CD4+ T cells from peripheral blood mononuclear cells, obtained after pregnancy. The receptors derive from a female donor with multiple sclerosis, enrolled in a pregnancy study.

This chain connects TRBV7-2 to TRBJ1-2, with 8 nucleotides matching TRBD1. After removal of 4 bases from V and 0 bases from J, the junction contained 4 bases not matched to a gene. Looked up from germline, CDR1 is SGHTA and CDR2 is FQGNSA. This CDR3 is built from 15 residues. The CDR3: CASSSDRGANYGYTF. CDR3 bases: TGTGCCAGCAGCTCAGACAGGGGCGCTAACTATGGCTACACCTTC.

The CDR3 here is CASSSGGSYEQYF. CDR3 bases: TGTGCCAGCAGTTCCGGAGGGTCCTACGAGCAGTACTTC. The J gene is TRBJ2-7, the V gene TRBV27, with D perhaps TRBD2 (6 bases). Trimming pared 4 bases from V and 1 base from J, leaving 8 bases between. The CDR3 spans 13 residues. Looked up from germline, CDR1 is MNHEY and CDR2 is SMNVEV (reference sequence).

Here the CDR3 reads CASSEEAGRAFF. CDR3 coding DNA: TGTGCCAGCAGTGAAGAGGCAGGGCGGGCTTTCTTT. The chain employs TRBV6-1 and TRBJ1-1; possible D gene TRBD1, 5 bases. This CDR3 is 12 amino acids long. CDR1 is MNHNS and CDR2 is SASEGT in the germline V gene. The V and J ends lost 1 base and 11 bases respectively, with 11 bases between them.

The CDR3 DNA reads TGTGCCAGTAGTAAACAAGGGACTAGCGGGAGCTCCTTCACAGATACGCAGTATTTT. The encoded protein is CASSKQGTSGSSFTDTQYF. V gene TRBV19 combines with J gene TRBJ2-3; 14 bases line up with TRBD2. Germline V gene data show CDR1 as LNHDA and CDR2 as SQIVND (reference sequence). CDR3 size: 19 residues. The V segment lost 4 bases and the J segment 2 bases; nucleotides outside the gene matches: 11.

The chain employs TRBV12-5 and TRBJ2-7; 9 positions match TRBD2. V lost 1 base to trimming and J lost 4 bases; unmatched junction nucleotides: 11. This CDR3 is 17 amino acids long. Germline CDR1 LGHNT, CDR2 FRNRAP. The CDR3 DNA sequence: TGTGCTAGTGGTTTGGCCAATATAGCGGGAGAAAGATACGAGCAGTACTTC. This codes for CASGLANIAGERYEQYF.

The V gene is TRBV30, the J gene TRBJ2-7; 7 bases match TRBD2. The V segment lost 0 bases and the J segment 6 bases; nucleotides outside the gene matches: 17. Germline CDR1 and CDR2: GTSNPN and SVGIG (reference sequence). The CDR3 runs 17 residues. The CDR3, as DNA: TGTGCCTGGAGTGTACAACCTCGTGGGGCGCCGGGGGGCGAGCAGTACTTC. This encodes CAWSVQPRGAPGGEQYF.

V and J are TRBV19 and TRBJ2-1; D is possibly TRBD1 (6 bases). The CDR3 length is 12 residues. V was cut by 2 bases and J by 7 bases, with 6 bases left in between. CDR1 is LNHDA, CDR2 SQIVND, per germline (reference sequence). In DNA form, the CDR3 reads TGTGCCAGTAGTATACAGGGGAATGAGCAGTTCTTC. Residues: CASSIQGNEQFF.

This chain connects TRBV7-8 to TRBJ2-3, with D perhaps matching TRBD1 (6 bases). The V and J ends lost 2 bases and 4 bases respectively, with 10 bases between them. There are 14 residues in the CDR3. Germline V gene sequence: CDR1 SGHVS, CDR2 FQNEAQ. The CDR3 here is CASSLTGFADTQYF. As DNA, the CDR3 is TGTGCCAGCAGCTTAACAGGGTTTGCAGATACGCAGTATTTT.

V gene TRBV28 combines with J gene TRBJ2-7; TRBD2 might be the D (5 bases). The V and J ends lost 5 bases and 3 bases respectively, with 17 bases between them. There are 15 residues in the CDR3. The V gene's germline CDR1 is MDHEN and CDR2 SYDVKM. Here the CDR3 DNA reads TGTGCCAGCAGTCCGCGGACCAGGAGGTTCTACGAGCAGTACTTC. Translation: CASSPRTRRFYEQYF.

Worth noting for this clone: One junction end does not reproduce the germline sequence, and a read error may be involved. The gene calls are TRBV6-5 and TRBJ2-2; TRBD2 is a possible D gene (5 bases). Germline CDR1 is MNHEY and CDR2 is SVGAGI. The CDR3 loop spans 13 amino acids. In nucleotides, the CDR3 is TGTGCCAGCAGTTACCTTCACACCGGGGAGCTGCTTTTT. Its protein product is CASSYLHTGELLF.

The chain uses TRBV28 and TRBJ2-1, with 7 bases that match TRBD2. The CDR3 spans 14 residues. Looked up from germline, CDR1 is MDHEN and CDR2 is SYDVKM. The V and J ends lost 3 bases and 6 bases, in that order; junction bases with no gene match: 5. CDR3 residues: CASSFGLVLNEQFF. DNA of the CDR3: TGTGCCAGCAGTTTCGGACTAGTCCTCAATGAGCAGTTCTTC.

The chain employs TRBV15 and TRBJ1-3; D uncertain. V lost 5 bases and J 1 base, leaving 9 bases between the germline ends. In germline, CDR1 is LNHNV, CDR2 YYDKDF (reference sequence). The CDR3 extends over 14 amino acids. As DNA, the CDR3 is TGTGCCACCAGCCATGGAGGTTCTGGAAACACCATATATTTT. It codes for CATSHGGSGNTIYF.

The chain carries TRBV7-9 and TRBJ2-3; 9 bases are a match to TRBD2. The germline V gene has CDR1 SEHNR and CDR2 FQNEAQ (reference sequence). The CDR3 covers 18 residues. The trim removed 4 bases at V and 0 bases at J, leaving 11 bases unmatched. CDR3: CASSSHPGLASSTDTQYF. CDR3 DNA: TGTGCCAGCAGCTCTCATCCGGGACTAGCATCAAGCACAGATACGCAGTATTTT.

The V and J genes are TRBV7-2 and TRBJ1-4; D might be TRBD1 (6 bases). The CDR3 is made up of 14 amino acids. The V gene's germline CDR1 is SGHTA and CDR2 FQGNSA. V lost 5 bases and J 8 bases, leaving 15 bases between the germline ends. CDR3 amino acids: CASSTRGGREKLFF. DNA of the CDR3: TGTGCCAGCAGCACCCGCGGGGGCAGAGAAAAACTGTTTTTT.

This chain's CDR3 is CASIPRRRETQYF. The CDR3 bases are TGCGCCAGCATTCCTCGGCGGAGGGAGACCCAGTACTTC. This chain links TRBV10-1 with TRBJ2-5; D perhaps matches TRBD2 (5 bases). Germline CDR1 is WNHNN and CDR2 is SYGVQD (reference sequence). CDR3 length equals 13 residues. The V gene lost 7 bases and the J gene lost 5 bases, with 14 bases spanning the gap.

V is TRBV11-3 and J is TRBJ1-1, with TRBD1 matching 7 bases. Germline V CDR1 and CDR2: SGHNT, YENEEA. The trim removed 4 bases at V and 5 bases at J, leaving 7 bases unmatched. This CDR3 comprises 14 residues. CDR3 sequence: CASSSSRDRTEAFF. The DNA of the CDR3 is TGTGCCAGCAGCTCGTCCCGGGACAGAACTGAAGCTTTCTTT.

The chain recombines TRBV11-2 with TRBJ2-7, with D perhaps TRBD1 (7 bases). The CDR3 has 19 residues. CDR1 and CDR2 from the germline V gene are SGHAT and FQNNGV. The V end lost 1 base, the J end lost 0 bases, and 22 bases lay between the germline ends. The DNA for the CDR3 is TGTGCCAGCAGCTTAGGGGGGGTCCAGGGGGGTGGGCTCTCCTACGAGCAGTACTTC. Amino acids: CASSLGGVQGGGLSYEQYF.

Here the CDR3 reads CASSGLLHYGYTF. CDR3 nucleotides: TGTGCCAGCAGTGGTCTACTTCACTATGGCTACACCTTC. This chain connects TRBV6-1 to TRBJ1-2; D call uncertain. The V end lost 4 bases, the J end lost 3 bases, and 9 bases lay between the germline ends. The CDR3 extends over 13 amino acids. CDR1 is MNHNS and CDR2 is SASEGT in the germline V gene.

The chain couples TRBV5-4 to TRBJ1-1; TRBD1 might be the D (5 bases). Trimming removed 4 bases at V and 1 base at J, with 14 bases between. The CDR3 totals 15 residues. Looked up from germline, CDR1 is SGHNT and CDR2 is YYREEE (reference sequence). DNA for the CDR3: TGTGCCAGCAGCCCCGCACAGGCTCCGAACACTGAAGCTTTCTTT. Translation gives CASSPAQAPNTEAFF. The whole variable domain, filled in from reference TRBV5-4 and TRBJ1-1, reads ETGVTQSPTHLIKTRGQQVTLRCSSQSGHNTVSWYQQALGQGPQFIFQYYREEENGRGNFPPRFSGLQFPNYSSELNVNALELDDSALYLCASSPAQAPNTEAFFGQGTRLTVV.

This chain joins TRBV7-9 and TRBJ1-1, with TRBD1 as a possible D gene (6 bases). Germline CDR1 and CDR2: SEHNR and FQNEAQ (reference sequence). The CDR3 spans 14 residues. The V end lost 3 bases, the J end lost 4 bases, and 12 bases lay between the germline ends. CDR3 loop: CASSFTGFTTEAFF. The CDR3 DNA is TGTGCCAGCAGCTTCACAGGGTTCACCACTGAAGCTTTCTTT.

This rearrangement joins TRBV2 to TRBJ2-5, with D possibly matching TRBD1 (5 bases). The CDR3 loop spans 14 amino acids. V was cut by 7 bases and J by 7 bases, with 19 bases left in between. The germline CDR1 and CDR2 sequences are SNHLY and FYNNEI. The CDR3 spells CASTTGPGTGTQYF. The CDR3 DNA reads TGTGCCAGCACCACAGGTCCAGGAACAGGGACCCAGTACTTC.

The V call is TRBV6-5, the J call TRBJ1-2, with D perhaps TRBD1 (5 bases). The CDR3 loop spans 14 amino acids. The V end lost 0 bases, the J end lost 5 bases, and 10 bases lay between the germline ends. The germline V gene encodes CDR1 MNHEY and CDR2 SVGAGI. The CDR3 region has the DNA TGTGCCAGCAGTTACTCGGGGGGGAGGTATGGCTACACCTTC. It translates to CASSYSGGRYGYTF.

CDR3 protein: CASSQKAGAVYGYTF. The CDR3 region has the DNA TGTGCCAGCAGCCAAAAAGCGGGGGCGGTCTATGGCTACACCTTC. This rearrangement joins TRBV14 to TRBJ1-2; D is possibly TRBD1 (6 bases). CDR3 length: 15 amino acids. V gave up 2 bases and J gave up 4 bases, with 14 bases separating them. Germline V gene data show CDR1 as SGHDN and CDR2 as FVKESK.

V gene TRBV6-6 combines with J gene TRBJ2-2, with 11 bases matching TRBD2. Germline V gene lookup returns CDR1 MNHNY and CDR2 SVGAGI (reference sequence). V shed 7 bases, J shed 5 bases, and the junction held 3 bases outside the gene matches. There are 14 residues in the CDR3. CDR3 nucleotide sequence: TGTGCCAGCACACGACTAGCGGGAACCGGGGAGCTGTTTTTT. Translation gives CASTRLAGTGELFF.

This rearrangement joins TRBV15 to TRBJ2-1, with a possible D match to TRBD1 (5 bases). Germline CDR1 LNHNV, CDR2 YYDKDF (reference sequence). V lost 0 bases and J 2 bases, leaving 8 bases between the germline ends. The CDR3 loop spans 15 amino acids. The CDR3 region is CATSRDRAPYNEQFF. For the CDR3, the DNA is TGTGCCACCAGCAGAGACAGGGCTCCCTACAATGAGCAGTTCTTC.

V usage is TRBV5-1 and J usage is TRBJ1-4, with 8 nucleotides matching TRBD1. Germline V gene data show CDR1 as SGHRS and CDR2 as YFSETQ. The CDR3 loop spans 15 amino acids. J gave up 10 bases and V 4 bases, and 12 bases lay outside the gene matches. The CDR3 protein is CASSTGGQARGKLFF. Here the CDR3 DNA reads TGCGCCAGCAGCACGGGGGGACAGGCGCGGGGAAAACTGTTTTTT. The whole variable domain, remainder taken from reference TRBV5-1 and TRBJ1-4, is KAGVTQTPRYLIKTRGQQVTLSCSPISGHRSVSWYQQTPGQGLQFLFEYFSETQRNKGNFPGRFSGRQFSNSRSEMNVSTLELGDSALYLCASSTGGQARGKLFFGSGTQLSVL.

The chain joins TRBV6-6 to TRBJ2-1; 11 bases match TRBD2. V dropped 6 bases and J dropped 6; count of bases not matched to a gene: 7. Germline CDR1 is MNHNY and CDR2 is SVGAGI (reference sequence). The CDR3 spans 15 residues. CDR3 sequence: CASRTGTSGRNEQFF. The CDR3 nucleotides are TGTGCCAGCAGAACCGGGACTAGCGGACGCAATGAGCAGTTCTTC.